This section outlines one T cell receptor (beta chain) sequence together with its context. This entry is derived from a study of T cells in tuberculosis. At the level of the study: Sequenced TCRs come from CD1B-GMM tetramer-binding T cells.

CDR3 length equals 16 residues. CDR1 is SGHVS, CDR2 FQNEAQ, per germline. J was trimmed by 1 base and V by 6 bases; bases with no gene match: 8. TCR-alpha and TCR-beta chains were sequenced unpaired. Sequencing was performed with immunoSEQ multiplex PCR; in TCRdb, only in-frame clones are kept and a portion is missing. The sample lists around 60,000 clones, roughly 79% seen once, with around 13% in the top ten. After thawing and overnight rest, PBMC were stained with GMM-loaded CD1B tetramer, viability dye and anti-CD3 for sorting. CD1B tetramers were loaded with Rhodococcus equi-derived C32 glucose monomycolate. Study-wide results and limits: Low-affinity CD1B-GMM tetramer-binding T cells may have been missed.

The sequenced sample consisted of CD1b-GMM tetramer-negative cells sorted from PBMCs. This TCR was recovered from an adult woman with latent tuberculosis. V usage is TRBV7-8 and J usage is TRBJ1-5; 8 bases are shared with TRBD1. CDR3 sequence: CASRAQGAGSNQPQHF. The CDR3 DNA follows: TGTGCCAGCAGGGCGCAGGGGGCGGGGAGCAATCAGCCCCAGCATTTT.